The sequence of this T cell receptor beta chain was determined in a study of cytomegalovirus exposure and HLA in healthy donors. Study-wide findings and caveats: In an earlier analysis, most TCR beta V segments were productive about 87% or about 30% of the time. Some V segments, TRBV6-2 and TRBV6-3 among them, were indistinguishable and were therefore excluded. In a later analysis, TCR association rates varied by HLA locus: DRB1 most, HLA-C fewest.

The PCR made use of 60 Vbeta and 13 Jbeta primers. The protocol was immunoSEQ multiplex PCR, while the TCRdb copy is restricted to in-frame clones and leaves out a portion. This table holds 150,000 to 200,000 clones, 75% to 80% found once. Per germline, CDR1 MRHNA and CDR2 SNTAGT. With 10 bases removed from V and 5 bases from J, the gap between germline ends came to 15 bases. The CDR3 length is 14 residues. Of note for this clone: Antigen unknown.

V and J are TRBV6-4 and TRBJ1-6, with D hard to call. This clonotype was obtained from a man in his fifties or sixties in good health and CMV-seropositive. What was sequenced was PBMCs. The DNA for the CDR3 is TGTGCCACACTCTCGGCAGGTGATAATTCACCCCTCCACTTT. Its protein is CATLSAGDNSPLHF.